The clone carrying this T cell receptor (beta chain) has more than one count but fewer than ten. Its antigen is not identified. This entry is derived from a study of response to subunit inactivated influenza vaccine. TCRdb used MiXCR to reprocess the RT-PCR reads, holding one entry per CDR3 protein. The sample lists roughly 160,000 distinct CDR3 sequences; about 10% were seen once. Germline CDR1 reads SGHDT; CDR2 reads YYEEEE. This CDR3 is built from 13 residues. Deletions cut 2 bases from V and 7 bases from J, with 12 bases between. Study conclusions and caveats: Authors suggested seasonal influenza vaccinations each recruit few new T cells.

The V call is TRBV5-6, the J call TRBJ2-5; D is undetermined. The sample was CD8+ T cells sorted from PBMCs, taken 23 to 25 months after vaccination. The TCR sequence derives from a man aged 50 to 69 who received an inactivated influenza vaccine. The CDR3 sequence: CASSFGQVGTQYF. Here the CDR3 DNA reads TGTGCCAGCAGCTTCGGTCAGGTCGGGACCCAGTACTTC. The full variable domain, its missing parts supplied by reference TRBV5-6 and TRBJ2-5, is DAGVTQSPTHLIKTRGQQVTLRCSPKSGHDTVSWYQQALGQGPQFIFQYYEEEERQRGNFPDRFSGHQFPNYSSELNVNALLLGDSALYLCASSFGQVGTQYFGPGTRLLVL.